This T cell receptor beta chain originates from a study of blood T cells in healthy people across ages. General study points: Per million T cells, TCR beta diversity dropped about linearly as age rose.

This CDR3 contains 15 residues. Germline CDR1 is LNHNV and CDR2 is YYDKDF (reference sequence). The V segment lost 1 base and the J segment 8 bases; nucleotides outside the gene matches: 5. PCR was performed a second time for roughly 7 to 12 cycles using a sample-barcoded 5' primer and a J-beta primer mix. TCRdb re-called the 5' RACE reads through MiXCR, storing one row per CDR3 protein. The data show approximately 850,000 distinct CDR3 sequences, with approximately 48% seen just once and around 21% held by the top ten. Samples each had at least 5.5 micrograms of total RNA extracted. The table lists this clonotype with a few counts. Its antigen remains unknown.

The receptor comes from a man aged 55 to 70 in good health. The chain has TRBV15 and TRBJ1-4; 9 positions match TRBD1. Source material: blood. The CDR3 DNA reads as TGTGCCACCAGCAGAGGAGGGACAGGGCGAGAAAAACTGTTTTTT. The encoded protein is CATSRGGTGREKLFF. Full variable domain (outside the CDR3, taken from reference TRBV15 and TRBJ1-4): DAMVIQNPRYQVTQFGKPVTLSCSQTLNHNVMYWYQQKSSQAPKLLFHYYDKDFNNEADTPDNFQSRRPNTSFCFLDIRSPGLGDTAMYLCATSRGGTGREKLFFGSGTQLSVL.